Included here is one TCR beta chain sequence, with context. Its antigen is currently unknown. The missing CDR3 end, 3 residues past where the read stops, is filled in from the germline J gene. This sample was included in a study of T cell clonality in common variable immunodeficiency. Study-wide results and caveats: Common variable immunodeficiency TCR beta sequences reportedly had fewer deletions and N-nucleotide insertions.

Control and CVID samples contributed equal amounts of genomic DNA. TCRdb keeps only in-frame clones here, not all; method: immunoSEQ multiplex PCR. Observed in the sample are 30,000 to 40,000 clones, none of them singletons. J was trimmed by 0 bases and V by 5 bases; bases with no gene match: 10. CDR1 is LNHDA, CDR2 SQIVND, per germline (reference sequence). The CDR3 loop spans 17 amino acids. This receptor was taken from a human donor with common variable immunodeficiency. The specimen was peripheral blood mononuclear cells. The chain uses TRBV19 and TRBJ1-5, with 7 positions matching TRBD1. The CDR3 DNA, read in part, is TGTGCCAGTAGTCCCCGCGGGACAGACGTTAGCAATCAGCCC. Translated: CASSPRGTDVSNQP. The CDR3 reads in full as CASSPRGTDVSNQPQHF.